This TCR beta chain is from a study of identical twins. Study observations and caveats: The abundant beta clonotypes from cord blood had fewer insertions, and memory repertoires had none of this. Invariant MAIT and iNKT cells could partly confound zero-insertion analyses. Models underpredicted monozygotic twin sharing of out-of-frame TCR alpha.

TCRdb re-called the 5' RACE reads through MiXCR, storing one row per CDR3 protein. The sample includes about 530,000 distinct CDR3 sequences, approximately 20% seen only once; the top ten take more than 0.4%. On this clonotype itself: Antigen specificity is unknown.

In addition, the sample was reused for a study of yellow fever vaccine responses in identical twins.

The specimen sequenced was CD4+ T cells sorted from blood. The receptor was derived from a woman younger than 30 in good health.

This CDR3 reads CASRGVAGGYNEQFF. As DNA, the CDR3 is TGTGCCAGCAGGGGAGTAGCGGGGGGGTACAATGAGCAGTTCTTC. The genes are TRBV6-1 and TRBJ2-1; TRBD2 agrees at 11 bases. Germline CDR1 and CDR2: MNHNS and SASEGT. Unmatched junction bases numbered 5, after V lost 6 bases and J lost 4 bases. This CDR3 has 15 residues.